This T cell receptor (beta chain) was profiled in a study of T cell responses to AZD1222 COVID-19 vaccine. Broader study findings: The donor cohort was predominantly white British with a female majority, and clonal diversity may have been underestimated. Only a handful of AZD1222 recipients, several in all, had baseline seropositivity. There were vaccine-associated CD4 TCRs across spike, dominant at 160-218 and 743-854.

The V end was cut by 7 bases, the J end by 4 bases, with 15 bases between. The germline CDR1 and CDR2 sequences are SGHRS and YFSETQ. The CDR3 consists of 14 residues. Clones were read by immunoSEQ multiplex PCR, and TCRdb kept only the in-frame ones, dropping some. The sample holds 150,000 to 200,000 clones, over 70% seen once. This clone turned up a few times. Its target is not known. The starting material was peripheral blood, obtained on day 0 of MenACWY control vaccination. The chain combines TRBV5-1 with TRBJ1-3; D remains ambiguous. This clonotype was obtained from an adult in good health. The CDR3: CASRGMGLGNTIYF. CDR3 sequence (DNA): TGCGCCAGCCGAGGGATGGGCCTCGGAAACACCATATATTTT.